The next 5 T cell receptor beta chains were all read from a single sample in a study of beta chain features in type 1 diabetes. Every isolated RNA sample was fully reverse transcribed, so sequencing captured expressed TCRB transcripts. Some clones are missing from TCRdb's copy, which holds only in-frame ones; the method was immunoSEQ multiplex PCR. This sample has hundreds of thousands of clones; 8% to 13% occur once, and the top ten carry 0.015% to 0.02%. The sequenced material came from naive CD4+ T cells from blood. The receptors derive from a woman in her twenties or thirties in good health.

The DNA of the CDR3 is TGTGCCAGCAGCGCAGACAGGGGCATCCCCTACAATGAGCAGTTCTTC. It yields the protein CASSADRGIPYNEQFF. This chain links TRBV9 with TRBJ2-1, with 8 bases aligning to TRBD1. After removal of 3 bases from V and 2 bases from J, the junction contained 7 bases not matched to a gene. Germline CDR1 SGDLS, CDR2 YYNGEE. CDR3 length: 16 residues. Combining the CDR3 with reference TRBV9 and TRBJ2-1 gives the whole variable domain DSGVTQTPKHLITATGQRVTLRCSPRSGDLSVYWYQQSLDQGLQFLIQYYNGEERAKGNILERFSAQQFPDLHSELNLSSLELGDSALYFCASSADRGIPYNEQFFGPGTRLTVL.

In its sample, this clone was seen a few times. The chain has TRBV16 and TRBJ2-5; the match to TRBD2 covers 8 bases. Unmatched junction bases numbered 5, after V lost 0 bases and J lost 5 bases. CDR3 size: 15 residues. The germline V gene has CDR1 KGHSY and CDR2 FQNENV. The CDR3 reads CASSQSGTSSETQYF. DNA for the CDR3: TGTGCCAGCAGCCAATCAGGGACTAGTTCGGAGACCCAGTACTTC.

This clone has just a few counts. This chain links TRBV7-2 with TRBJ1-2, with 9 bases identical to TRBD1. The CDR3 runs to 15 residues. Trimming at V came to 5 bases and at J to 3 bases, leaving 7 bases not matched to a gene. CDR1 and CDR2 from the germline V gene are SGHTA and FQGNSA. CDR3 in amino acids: CASSVGQGGDYGYTF. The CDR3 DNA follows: TGTGCCAGCAGCGTGGGACAGGGAGGGGACTATGGCTACACCTTC.

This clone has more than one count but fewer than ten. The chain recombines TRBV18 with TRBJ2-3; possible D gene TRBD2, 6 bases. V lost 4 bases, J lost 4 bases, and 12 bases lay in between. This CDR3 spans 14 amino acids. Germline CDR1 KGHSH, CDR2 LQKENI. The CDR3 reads CASSLGSPSDTQYF. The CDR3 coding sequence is TGTGCCAGCTCACTCGGGAGTCCATCAGATACGCAGTATTTT.

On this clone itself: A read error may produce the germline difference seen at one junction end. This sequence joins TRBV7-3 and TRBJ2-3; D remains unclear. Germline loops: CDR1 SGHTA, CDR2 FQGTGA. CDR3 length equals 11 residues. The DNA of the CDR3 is TGTGCCAGCAGCCTAACAGATACGCAGTATTTT. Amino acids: CASSLTDTQYF. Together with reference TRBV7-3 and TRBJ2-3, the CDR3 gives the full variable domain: GAGVSQTPSNKVTEKGKYVELRCDPISGHTALYWYRQSLGQGPEFLIYFQGTGAADDSGLPNDRFFAVRPEGSVSTLKIQRTERGDSAVYLCASSLTDTQYFGPGTRLTVL.